These 26 T cell receptor beta chains share one sample of origin, sequenced in a study of OX40 agonist ivuxolimab in advanced cancers. Profiled with immunoSEQ multiplex PCR; TCRdb holds only in-frame clones, not every one. The sample shows around 60,000 clones, roughly nine tenths of them seen only once. Sequenced here: CD4+ or CD8+ T cells sorted from blood, sampled in a trial of the OX40 agonist ivuxolimab. Receptors were obtained from an adult with an advanced solid tumor such as melanoma, head and neck, liver or kidney cancer.

The chain is built from TRBV7-6 and TRBJ1-5, with D perhaps TRBD1 (6 bases). CDR3 size: 13 residues. The germline CDR1 and CDR2 sequences are SGHVS and FNYEAQ. The V end lost 5 bases, the J end lost 4 bases, and 9 bases lay between the germline ends. The CDR3 loop is CASSLTGNQPQHF. The CDR3, as DNA: TGTGCCAGCAGCCTAACAGGGAATCAGCCCCAGCATTTT.

The chain recombines TRBV7-9 with TRBJ2-5; D is perhaps TRBD1 (5 bases). Deletions cut 5 bases from V and 5 bases from J, with 12 bases between. Germline V CDR1 and CDR2: SEHNR, FQNEAQ (reference sequence). The CDR3 length is 13 residues. CDR3 in DNA: TGTGCCAGCAGCCCCGCAGGGCGGGAGACCCAGTACTTC. It codes for CASSPAGRETQYF.

The chain carries TRBV20-1 and TRBJ1-1, with D perhaps TRBD1 (6 bases). The CDR3 spans 11 residues. Trimming pared 6 bases from V and 7 bases from J, leaving 12 bases between. Germline values: CDR1 DFQATT, CDR2 SNEGSKA (reference sequence). The CDR3 nucleotides are TGCAGTGCGATACCGGGACATGAAGCTTTCTTT. Translation gives CSAIPGHEAFF.

The gene calls are TRBV6-1 and TRBJ2-5; perhaps D is TRBD1 or TRBD2 (5 bases each). The CDR3 length is 12 residues. CDR1 MNHNS and CDR2 SASEGT come from the germline V gene. The V end was cut by 11 bases, the J end by 5 bases, with 15 bases between. The CDR3 nucleotides are TGTGCCGAAGGGAGAGGGGCTGAGACCCAGTACTTC. The encoded protein is CAEGRGAETQYF.

V gene TRBV5-6 combines with J gene TRBJ2-3; 8 nucleotides agree with TRBD2. With V trimmed by 3 bases and J by 4 bases, 13 bases remained unmatched. This CDR3 is built from 17 residues. CDR1 is SGHDT and CDR2 is YYEEEE in the germline V gene. The CDR3 DNA sequence: TGTGCCAGCAGCTCCCCGGGGACGGGGGGGACCTCAGATACGCAGTATTTT. Its translation is CASSSPGTGGTSDTQYF.

The gene calls are TRBV2 and TRBJ1-4; the D gene is possibly TRBD1 (6 bases). The CDR3 consists of 16 residues. From germline, CDR1 is SNHLY and CDR2 FYNNEI. Between the trimmed V and J ends, which lost 2 bases and 5 bases, there was a span of 15 bases. Here the CDR3 reads CASSEPLDSANEKLFF. CDR3 coding DNA: TGTGCCAGCAGTGAACCCTTGGACAGTGCCAATGAAAAACTGTTTTTT. Together with reference TRBV2 and TRBJ1-4, the CDR3 gives the full variable domain: EPEVTQTPSHQVTQMGQEVILRCVPISNHLYFYWYRQILGQKVEFLVSFYNNEISEKSEIFDDQFSVERPDGSNFTLKIRSTKLEDSAMYFCASSEPLDSANEKLFFGSGTQLSVL.

The V call is TRBV19, the J call TRBJ2-1; a weak D match, TRBD1 (5 bases). Germline V gene data show CDR1 as LNHDA and CDR2 as SQIVND (reference sequence). V gave up 7 bases and J gave up 0 bases, with 10 bases separating them. The CDR3 is made up of 14 amino acids. Here the CDR3 reads CASNQGYSYNEQFF. CDR3 nucleotide sequence: TGTGCCAGTAACCAGGGCTACTCCTACAATGAGCAGTTCTTC.

The rearrangement joins TRBV7-9 to TRBJ1-1; TRBD1 matches 7 bases. The V gene's germline CDR1 is SEHNR and CDR2 FQNEAQ (reference sequence). Trimming at V came to 3 bases and at J to 3 bases, leaving 7 bases not matched to a gene. The length of the CDR3 is 15 residues. CDR3 residues: CASSLGTAWDTEAFF. For the CDR3, the DNA is TGTGCCAGCAGCTTGGGGACAGCCTGGGACACTGAAGCTTTCTTT.

This clone was found once. The chain combines TRBV21-1 with TRBJ1-1. TRBV21-1 is designated a pseudogene. The CDR3 is made up of 15 amino acids. The CDR3 sequence is CASSSVVASDTEAFF. DNA for the CDR3: TGTGCCAGCAGCTCGGTAGTCGCTTCTGACACTGAAGCTTTCTTT.

The rearrangement uses TRBV5-1 and TRBJ2-7; the D is unclear. Between the trimmed V and J ends, which lost 0 bases and 6 bases, there was a span of 10 bases. The CDR3 covers 13 residues. The V gene's germline CDR1 is SGHRS and CDR2 YFSETQ. CDR3 loop: CASSLETTVEQYF. As DNA, the CDR3 is TGCGCCAGCAGCTTGGAAACCACGGTCGAGCAGTACTTC.

The chain has TRBV9 and TRBJ2-3; TRBD2 is a possible D gene (5 bases). Trimming took off 3 bases at V and 4 bases at J, with 12 bases between the two ends. CDR1 and CDR2 from the germline V gene are SGDLS and YYNGEE. This CDR3 is built from 14 residues. The CDR3 DNA sequence: TGTGCCAGCAGCGGGACCTCGAGGGCAGATACGCAGTATTTT. This encodes CASSGTSRADTQYF.

J is TRBJ2-3 and V is TRBV15; D gene uncertain. V was trimmed by 5 bases and J by 2 bases, leaving 8 bases between them. The CDR3 length is 13 residues. The germline V gene has CDR1 LNHNV and CDR2 YYDKDF (reference sequence). This CDR3 is CATSARPTDTQYF. The DNA for the CDR3 is TGTGCCACCAGCGCTCGACCCACAGATACGCAGTATTTT.

The rearrangement links TRBV6-1 to TRBJ1-1; no firm D call. The CDR3 is 15 amino acids. Trimming took off 2 bases at V and 3 bases at J, with 13 bases between the two ends. Per germline, CDR1 MNHNS and CDR2 SASEGT. The DNA for the CDR3 is TGTGCCAGCAGTGAACGTTGGGGTAGGGACACTGAAGCTTTCTTT. Translation: CASSERWGRDTEAFF.

This chain connects TRBV27 to TRBJ1-1; no firm D call. Between the trimmed V and J ends, which lost 8 bases and 0 bases, there was a span of 16 bases. Per the germline V gene, CDR1 is MNHEY and CDR2 is SMNVEV (reference sequence). This CDR3 comprises 15 residues. The CDR3 DNA is TGTGCCAGCCGGACGCGGGGTTACATGAACACTGAAGCTTTCTTT. Its translation is CASRTRGYMNTEAFF.

The CDR3 nucleotides read TGCGCCAGCAGGTTTTACGGTCTGGAGACCCCACAGATTACGCAGTATTTT. Encoded protein: CASRFYGLETPQITQYF. The gene calls are TRBV5-1 and TRBJ2-3, with no clear D. CDR3 length: 17 residues. Trimming took 5 bases from V and 8 from J, leaving 27 bases between them. Germline CDR1 SGHRS, CDR2 YFSETQ.

This clone was found once. The rearrangement links TRBV5-4 to TRBJ1-2; no firm D call. Trimming pared 0 bases from V and 2 bases from J, leaving 5 bases between. This CDR3 is 13 amino acids long. Germline CDR1 reads SGHNT; CDR2 reads YYREEE (reference sequence). The CDR3 protein is CASSLGGNYGYTF. Written as DNA, the CDR3 is TGTGCCAGCAGCTTGGGCGGGAACTATGGCTACACCTTC.

This chain links TRBV5-4 with TRBJ2-7; the match to TRBD2 covers 10 bases. CDR1 SGHNT and CDR2 YYREEE come from the germline V gene (reference sequence). V trimming: 3 bases; J trimming: 0 bases; junction bases outside the gene matches: 12. The CDR3 contains 18 residues. The CDR3, as DNA: TGTGCCAGCAGCTGGGGCCCTATAGCGGGAGGTAGCTCCTACGAGCAGTACTTC. This sequence encodes CASSWGPIAGGSSYEQYF.

This chain connects TRBV9 to TRBJ2-2, with TRBD1 matching 10 bases. Losses at the gene ends were 3 bases for V and 4 bases for J; bases not matched to a gene: 3. The CDR3 runs 15 residues. Germline V gives CDR1 SGDLS, CDR2 YYNGEE. The CDR3 reads CASSGTGGITGELFF. The DNA for the CDR3 is TGTGCCAGCAGCGGGACAGGGGGGATCACCGGGGAGCTGTTTTTT.

The gene calls are TRBV27 and TRBJ1-2, with D uncertain. Germline CDR1 and CDR2: MNHEY and SMNVEV (reference sequence). The CDR3 spans 14 residues. Trimming removed 3 bases at V and 10 bases at J, with 18 bases between. The CDR3 spells CASSFLSSGFDYTF. CDR3 DNA sequence: TGTGCCAGCAGTTTTTTGTCTTCGGGGTTCGACTACACCTTC.

This sequence joins TRBV19 and TRBJ2-7; 9 nucleotides align to TRBD1. The CDR3 runs to 15 residues. The junction had 9 bases not matched to a gene; V was cut back by 5 bases and J by 4 bases. Germline-derived CDR1 and CDR2 are LNHDA and SQIVND (reference sequence). The CDR3 is CASSAAGQGFYEQYF. In nucleotides, the CDR3 is TGTGCCAGTAGTGCAGCAGGACAGGGGTTTTACGAGCAGTACTTC.

The V gene is TRBV27, the J gene TRBJ2-7, with D perhaps matching TRBD2 (6 bases). CDR3 size: 14 residues. V lost 7 bases, J lost 2 bases, and 15 bases lay in between. In germline, CDR1 is MNHEY, CDR2 SMNVEV (reference sequence). This CDR3 reads CASTSLSGTYEQYF. The CDR3 coding sequence is TGTGCCAGCACCTCCCTTAGCGGAACCTACGAGCAGTACTTC.

V and J are TRBV7-9 and TRBJ2-7; D not certain. V was clipped by 5 bases and J by 2 bases, with 16 bases between them. The CDR3 loop spans 15 amino acids. Germline assignment: CDR1 SEHNR and CDR2 FQNEAQ (reference sequence). The CDR3 spells CASSPPGSPTYEQYF. The CDR3 nucleotides are TGTGCCAGCAGCCCCCCGGGCTCACCCACCTACGAGCAGTACTTC.

The chain combines TRBV6-5 with TRBJ2-3; no clear D. Germline CDR1 MNHEY, CDR2 SVGAGI. This CDR3 is 15 amino acids long. V shed 5 bases and J shed 0 bases, with 12 bases lying between them. CDR3 bases: TGTGCCAGCAGTCCTGACCCAACTAGCACAGATACGCAGTATTTT. Translating gives CASSPDPTSTDTQYF.

This chain joins TRBV9 and TRBJ2-2, with D unresolved. Germline V gene lookup returns CDR1 SGDLS and CDR2 YYNGEE. There are 12 residues in the CDR3. V shed 1 base and J shed 6 bases, with 4 bases lying between them. CDR3 coding DNA: TGTGCCAGCAGCGTAAACGCCGGGGAGCTGTTTTTT. It encodes CASSVNAGELFF.

The chain is built from TRBV19 and TRBJ1-5, with D possibly matching TRBD1 (5 bases). Trimming shortened V by 9 bases and J by 5 bases, and 20 bases separated the two germline ends. The CDR3 length is 15 residues. CDR1 and CDR2 from the germline V gene are LNHDA and SQIVND (reference sequence). CDR3 loop: CASKRLSGGYQPQHF. In nucleotides, the CDR3 is TGTGCCAGCAAGAGATTGAGTGGGGGTTATCAGCCCCAGCATTTT.

The J gene is TRBJ2-1, the V gene TRBV7-2; D not certain. The germline gives CDR1 SGHTA, CDR2 FQGNSA. The CDR3 consists of 15 residues. Trimming removed 5 bases from V and 1 base from J, with 12 bases in between. The CDR3 DNA is TGTGCCAGCAGCCCAGCAATGTCTTCCTACAATGAGCAGTTCTTC. Encoded protein: CASSPAMSSYNEQFF.